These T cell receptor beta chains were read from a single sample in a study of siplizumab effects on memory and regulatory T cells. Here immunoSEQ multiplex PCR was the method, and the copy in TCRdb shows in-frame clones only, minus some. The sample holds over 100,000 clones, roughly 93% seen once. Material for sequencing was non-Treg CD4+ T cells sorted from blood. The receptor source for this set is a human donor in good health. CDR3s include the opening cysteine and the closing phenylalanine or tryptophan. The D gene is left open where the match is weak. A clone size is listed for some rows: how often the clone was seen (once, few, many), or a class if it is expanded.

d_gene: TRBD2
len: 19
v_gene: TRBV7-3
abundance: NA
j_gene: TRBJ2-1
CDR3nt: TGTGCCAGCAGCTTGCGCGGGACTAGCGGGGGCCTCTCCTACAATGAGCAGTTCTTC
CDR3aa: CASSLRGTSGGLSYNEQFF

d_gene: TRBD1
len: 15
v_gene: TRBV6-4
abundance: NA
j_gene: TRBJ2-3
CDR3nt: TGTGCCAGCAGTGACGAGGGGGCAAGCACAGATACGCAGTATTTT
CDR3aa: CASSDEGASTDTQYF

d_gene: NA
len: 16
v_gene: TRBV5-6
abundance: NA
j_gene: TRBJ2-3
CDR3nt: TGTGCCAGCAGCCCTGACTCAGGGGCGGGCACAGATACGCAGTATTTT
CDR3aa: CASSPDSGAGTDTQYF

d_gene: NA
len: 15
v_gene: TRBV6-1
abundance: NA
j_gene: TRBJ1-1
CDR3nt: TGTGCCAGCAGTGAAGGAGGCAGGGCGAACACTGAAGCTTTCTTT
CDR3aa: CASSEGGRANTEAFF

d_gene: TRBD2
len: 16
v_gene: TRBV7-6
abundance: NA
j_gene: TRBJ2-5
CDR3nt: TGTGCCAGCAGCGGTCGGGGAGGGTTCGGGAGGGAGACCCAGTACTTC
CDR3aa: CASSGRGGFGRETQYF

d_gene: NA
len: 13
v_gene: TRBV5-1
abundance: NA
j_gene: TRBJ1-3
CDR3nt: TGCGCCAGCAGCCTCGGGACAGGAAACACCATATATTTT
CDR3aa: CASSLGTGNTIYF

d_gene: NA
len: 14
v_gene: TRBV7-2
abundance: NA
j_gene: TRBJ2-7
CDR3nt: TGTGCCAGCAGCTTAGCGACCTTCAACTACGAGCAGTACTTC
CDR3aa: CASSLATFNYEQYF

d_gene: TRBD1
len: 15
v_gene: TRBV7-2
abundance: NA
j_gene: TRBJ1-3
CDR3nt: TGTGCCAGCAGCTCGTACCGACAGGGAGGAAACACCATATATTTT
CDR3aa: CASSSYRQGGNTIYF

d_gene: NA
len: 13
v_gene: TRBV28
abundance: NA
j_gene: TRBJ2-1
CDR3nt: TGTGCCAGCACCCCCCGCTCCTACAATGAGCAGTTCTTC
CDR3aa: CASTPRSYNEQFF

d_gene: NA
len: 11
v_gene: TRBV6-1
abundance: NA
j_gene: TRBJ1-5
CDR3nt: TGTGCCAGCACCAACAATCAGCCCCAGCATTTT
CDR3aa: CASTNNQPQHF

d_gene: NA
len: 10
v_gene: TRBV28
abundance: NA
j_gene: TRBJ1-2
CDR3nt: TGTGCCACCGAGGGGGATAGGGGCACCTTC
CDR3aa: CATEGDRGTF

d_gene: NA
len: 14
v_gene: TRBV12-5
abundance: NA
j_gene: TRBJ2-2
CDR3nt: TGTGCTAGTGCCCCCCGCTTGGCCCCCGGGGAGCTGTTTTTT
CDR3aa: CASAPRLAPGELFF

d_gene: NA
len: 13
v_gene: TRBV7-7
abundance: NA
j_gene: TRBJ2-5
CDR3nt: TGTGCCAGCAGCTTCGGCCGCCAAGAGACCCAGTACTTC
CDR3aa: CASSFGRQETQYF

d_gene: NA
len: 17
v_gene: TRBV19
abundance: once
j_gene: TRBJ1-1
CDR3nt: TGTGCCAGTAGTATTCGTCGGGGCCAGGCGATGAACACTGAAGCTTTCTTT
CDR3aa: CASSIRRGQAMNTEAFF

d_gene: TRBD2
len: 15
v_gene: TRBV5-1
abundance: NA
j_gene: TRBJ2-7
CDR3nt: TGCGCCAGCAGCTTTCCCAGCGGGGGCACCTACGAGCAGTACTTC
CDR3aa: CASSFPSGGTYEQYF

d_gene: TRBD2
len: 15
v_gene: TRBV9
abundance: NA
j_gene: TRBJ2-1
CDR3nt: TGTGCCAGCAGCGTAGCTACGGGGTTAGCGGGGGGGCAGTTCTTC
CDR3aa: CASSVATGLAGGQFF

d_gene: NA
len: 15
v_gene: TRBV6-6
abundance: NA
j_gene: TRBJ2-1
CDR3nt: TGTGCCAGCAGTTACTTGTCCCTATCCTACAATGAGCAGTTCTTC
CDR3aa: CASSYLSLSYNEQFF

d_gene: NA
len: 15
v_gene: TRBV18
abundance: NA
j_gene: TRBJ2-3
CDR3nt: TGTGCCAGCTCACCACCAACACCTAGCACAGATACGCAGTATTTT
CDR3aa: CASSPPTPSTDTQYF

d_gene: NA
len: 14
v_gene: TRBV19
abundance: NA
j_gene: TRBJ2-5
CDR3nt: TGTGCCAGTAGTATAGAGGGCAGGCAAGAGACCCAGTACTTC
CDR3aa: CASSIEGRQETQYF

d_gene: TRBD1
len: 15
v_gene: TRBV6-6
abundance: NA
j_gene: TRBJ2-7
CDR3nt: TGTGCCAGCAGTTCCCCCGACAGGGGGGTCTACGAGCAGTACTTC
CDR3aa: CASSSPDRGVYEQYF